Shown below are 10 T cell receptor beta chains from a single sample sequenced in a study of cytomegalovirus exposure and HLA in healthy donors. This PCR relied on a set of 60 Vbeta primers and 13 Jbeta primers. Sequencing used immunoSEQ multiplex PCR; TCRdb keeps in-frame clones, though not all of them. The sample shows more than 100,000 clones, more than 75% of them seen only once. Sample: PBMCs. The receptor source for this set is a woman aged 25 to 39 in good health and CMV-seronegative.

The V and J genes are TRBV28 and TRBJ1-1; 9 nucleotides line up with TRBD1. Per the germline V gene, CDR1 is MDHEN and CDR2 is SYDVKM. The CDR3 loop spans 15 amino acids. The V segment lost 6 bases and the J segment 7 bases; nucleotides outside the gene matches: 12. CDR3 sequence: CASRGQGKPRIEAFF. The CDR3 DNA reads TGTGCCAGCAGGGGACAGGGCAAACCCCGAATTGAAGCTTTCTTT.

The CDR3 DNA sequence: TGCGCCAGCAGCCAAACGCGAGATACGCAGTATTTT. Translation gives CASSQTRDTQYF. The genes are TRBV4-1 and TRBJ2-3; D unclear. The CDR3 spans 12 residues. Germline V gene data show CDR1 as MGHRA and CDR2 as YSYEKL. V lost 2 bases and J 5 bases, leaving 5 bases between the germline ends.

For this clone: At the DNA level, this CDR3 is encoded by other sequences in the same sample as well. The CDR3 nucleotides read TGCGCCAGCAGCCGGGAGGGGACGGTCCGGTCGTATGGCTACACCTTC. It codes for CASSREGTVRSYGYTF. The chain joins TRBV4-1 to TRBJ1-2, with D maybe TRBD1 (5 bases). The CDR3 contains 16 residues. V was clipped by 4 bases and J by 5 bases, with 20 bases between them. Per germline, CDR1 MGHRA and CDR2 YSYEKL.

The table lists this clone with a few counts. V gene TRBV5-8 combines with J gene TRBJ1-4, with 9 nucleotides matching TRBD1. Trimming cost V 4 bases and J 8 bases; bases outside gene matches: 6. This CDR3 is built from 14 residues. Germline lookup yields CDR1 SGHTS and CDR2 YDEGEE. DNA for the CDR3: TGTGCCAGCAGCGGGGGACAGGGATGGGAAAAACTGTTTTTT. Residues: CASSGGQGWEKLFF.

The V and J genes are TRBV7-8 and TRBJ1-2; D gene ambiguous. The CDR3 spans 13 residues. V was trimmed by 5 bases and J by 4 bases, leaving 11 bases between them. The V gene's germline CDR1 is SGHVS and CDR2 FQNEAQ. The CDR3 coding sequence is TGTGCCAGCAGCCCCACAGTTCTCTATGGCTACACCTTC. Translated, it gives CASSPTVLYGYTF.

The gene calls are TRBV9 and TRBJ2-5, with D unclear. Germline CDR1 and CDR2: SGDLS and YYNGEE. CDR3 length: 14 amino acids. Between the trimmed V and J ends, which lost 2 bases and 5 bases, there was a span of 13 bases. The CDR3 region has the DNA TGTGCCAGCAGCGTTGGTAGTAGATGGGAGACCCAGTACTTC. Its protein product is CASSVGSRWETQYF.

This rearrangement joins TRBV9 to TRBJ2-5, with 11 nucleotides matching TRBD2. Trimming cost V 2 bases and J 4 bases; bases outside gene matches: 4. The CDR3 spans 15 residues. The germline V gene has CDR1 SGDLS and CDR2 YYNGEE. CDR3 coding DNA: TGTGCCAGCAGCGTTACTAGCGGGAGTGGAGAGACCCAGTACTTC. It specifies CASSVTSGSGETQYF.

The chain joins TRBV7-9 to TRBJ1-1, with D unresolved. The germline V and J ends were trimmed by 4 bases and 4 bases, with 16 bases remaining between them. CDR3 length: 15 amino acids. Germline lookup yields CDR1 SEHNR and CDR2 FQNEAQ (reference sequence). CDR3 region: CASSSQHQVFTEAFF. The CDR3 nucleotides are TGTGCCAGCAGCTCCCAACATCAGGTCTTCACTGAAGCTTTCTTT.

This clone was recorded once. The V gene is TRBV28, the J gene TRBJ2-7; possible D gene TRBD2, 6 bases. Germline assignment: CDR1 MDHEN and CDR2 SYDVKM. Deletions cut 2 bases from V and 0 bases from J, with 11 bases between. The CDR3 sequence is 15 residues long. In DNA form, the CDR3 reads TGTGCCAGCAGTTTAAAGGCGGGAACCTCCTACGAGCAGTACTTC. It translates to CASSLKAGTSYEQYF. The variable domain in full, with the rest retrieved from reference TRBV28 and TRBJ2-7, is DVKVTQSSRYLVKRTGEKVFLECVQDMDHENMFWYRQDPGLGLRLIYFSYDVKMKEKGDIPEGYSVSREKKERFSLILESASTNQTSMYLCASSLKAGTSYEQYFGPGTRLTVT.

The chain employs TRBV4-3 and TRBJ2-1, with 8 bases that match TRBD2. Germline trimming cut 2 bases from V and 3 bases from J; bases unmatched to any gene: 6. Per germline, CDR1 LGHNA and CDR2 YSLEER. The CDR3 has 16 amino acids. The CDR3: CASSQREREYYNEQFF. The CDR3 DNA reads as TGCGCCAGCAGCCAAAGGGAGCGGGAGTACTACAATGAGCAGTTCTTC.